Described below is a single T cell receptor beta chain sequence and its context. Its antigen is not known. These data originate in a study of cytomegalovirus exposure and HLA in healthy donors. Overall study context: The platform used for the approximately 130 validation repertoires matched that of the approximately 620 first-cohort repertoires, a later analysis reported. General study points: Specificity of three CMV-associated chains for CMV antigens was verified in vitro. Cytomegalovirus status was reportedly diagnosed by the classifier with high sensitivity and specificity. The study put about 180 TCR beta chains on its list as cytomegalovirus-associated.

The table came from immunoSEQ multiplex PCR; TCRdb's copy has only in-frame clones and leaves some out. The sample has about 110,000 clones; roughly 90% are singletons. The CDR3 totals 17 residues. J lost 4 bases, V lost 0 bases, and 8 bases had no gene match. Germline V gene data show CDR1 as LGHNA and CDR2 as YNFKEQ. The sequence derives from a woman in her thirties in good health and CMV-seropositive. Sequencing input: PBMCs. The chain uses TRBV4-2 and TRBJ2-2, with 7 positions matching TRBD1. The CDR3 is CASSQDLKGAFTGELFF. The CDR3 DNA follows: TGTGCCAGCAGCCAAGATTTGAAGGGGGCTTTCACCGGGGAGCTGTTTTTT.